The rows below give T cell receptor beta chains drawn from one sample of a study of cytomegalovirus exposure and HLA in healthy donors. Sequenced by immunoSEQ multiplex PCR; TCRdb stores in-frame clones only, minus some. The sample lists around 120,000 clones; 70% to 80% were seen once. The specimen was PBMCs. The receptors were gathered from a woman aged 35 to 49 in good health and CMV-seropositive. Both conserved end residues are part of each CDR3. Fields, in order: J gene, D gene, V gene, clone size, CDR3 protein, CDR3 DNA. The D gene is left open where the match is weak. Not all rows give a size; the values are once, few, many and, for expanded clones, a class.

TRBJ1-1 - TRBV5-1 - CASSLEGSTEAFF TGCGCCAGCAGCTTGGAAGGGAGCACTGAAGCTTTCTTT
TRBJ2-7 TRBD1 TRBV19 - CASSDPGTAYEQYF TGTGCCAGTAGTGACCCCGGGACAGCCTACGAGCAGTACTTC
TRBJ1-1 TRBD1 TRBV30 - CAWRDDRDRPPGSEAFF TGTGCCTGGAGGGACGACCGGGACAGGCCTCCAGGCTCTGAAGCTTTCTTT
TRBJ1-2 - TRBV18 once CASSPLWTDTNYGYTF TGTGCCAGCTCACCACTCTGGACAGATACTAACTATGGCTACACCTTC
TRBJ2-1 - TRBV25-1 - CASSEYGGPYNEQFF TGTGCCAGCAGTGAATACGGGGGGCCCTACAATGAGCAGTTCTTC
TRBJ2-5 TRBD2 TRBV5-1 few CASSLGKAGVIQETQYF TGCGCCAGCAGCTTGGGAAAAGCGGGAGTCATCCAAGAGACCCAGTACTTC
TRBJ1-2 - TRBV28 - CASSFGQDYGYTF TGTGCCAGCAGTTTTGGGCAGGACTATGGCTACACCTTC
TRBJ2-1 - TRBV7-2 - CASSFAQNGYNEQFF TGTGCCAGCAGCTTTGCCCAGAACGGGTACAATGAGCAGTTCTTC
TRBJ1-4 TRBD1 TRBV5-1 - CASGQGTGPEKLFF TGCGCCAGCGGGCAGGGGACAGGGCCCGAAAAACTGTTTTTT
TRBJ1-4 TRBD1 TRBV29-1 - CSVPGTGNIEKLFF TGCAGCGTACCCGGGACAGGGAATATTGAAAAACTGTTTTTT
TRBJ1-2 TRBD1 TRBV2 - CASMEGAYGYTF TGTGCCAGCATGGAGGGGGCCTATGGCTACACCTTC
TRBJ1-2 - TRBV5-4 - CASSLGSTLQGYGYTF TGTGCCAGCAGCTTGGGTTCGACCCTGCAGGGCTATGGCTACACCTTC
TRBJ2-7 - TRBV4-1 - CASSQVAGQKVYEQYF TGCGCCAGCAGCCAAGTAGCGGGACAGAAGGTATACGAGCAGTACTTC
TRBJ1-1 TRBD1 TRBV27 - CASIDHRRGLNTEAFF TGTGCCAGCATTGACCACAGAAGGGGGCTGAACACTGAAGCTTTCTTT
TRBJ1-5 - TRBV27 - CASSPRGIQPQHF TGTGCCAGCAGCCCAAGGGGAATTCAGCCCCAGCATTTT
TRBJ2-1 - TRBV18 - CASSKQVNEQFF TGTGCCAGCTCAAAACAGGTCAATGAGCAGTTCTTC
TRBJ2-1 TRBD2 TRBV15 - CATSRTSGGAGDEQFF TGTGCCACCAGCAGAACTAGCGGGGGGGCCGGGGATGAGCAGTTCTTC
TRBJ2-7 TRBD2 TRBV25-1 once CASSGGLAGPYEQYF TGTGCCAGCAGTGGAGGACTAGCGGGACCTTACGAGCAGTACTTC
TRBJ1-5 - TRBV19 - CASSIGVHQPQHF TGTGCCAGTAGTATAGGAGTCCATCAGCCCCAGCATTTT
TRBJ2-7 TRBD2 TRBV7-2 - CASSLDGTKSYEQYF TGTGCCAGCAGCTTAGATGGGACTAAATCCTACGAGCAGTACTTC
TRBJ2-2 TRBD1 TRBV19 - CASSFTGGSTGELFF TGTGCCAGTAGTTTTACAGGGGGCTCCACCGGGGAGCTGTTTTTT
TRBJ2-5 - TRBV6-5 - CASSSGETQYF TGTGCCAGCAGTTCCGGTGAGACCCAGTACTTC
TRBJ1-2 TRBD1 TRBV6-5 few CASSRTGTYGYTF TGTGCCAGCAGTCGGACAGGGACCTATGGCTACACCTTC
TRBJ1-5 TRBD1 TRBV27 few CASSPTGGADQPQHF TGTGCCAGCAGTCCCACAGGGGGCGCAGATCAGCCCCAGCATTTT
TRBJ2-3 - TRBV7-2 - CASSLALGSAVRDTQYF TGTGCCAGCAGCTTAGCCCTGGGATCAGCGGTCCGAGATACGCAGTATTTT
TRBJ1-1 - TRBV19 - CASLYWNTEAFF TGTGCCAGCTTATATTGGAACACTGAAGCTTTCTTT
TRBJ2-3 TRBD2 TRBV5-1 - CASSLGASGGRADTQYF TGCGCCAGCAGCTTAGGGGCGTCGGGCGGGAGAGCCGATACGCAGTATTTT
TRBJ2-2 - TRBV10-3 - CAISDTHRSGELFF TGTGCCATCAGTGATACGCACCGGAGCGGGGAGCTGTTTTTT
TRBJ2-2 TRBD2 TRBV14 - CASSRTSGFTGELFF TGTGCCAGCAGCCGGACTAGCGGATTCACCGGGGAGCTGTTTTTT
TRBJ2-1 TRBD2 TRBV4-2 - CASSQGTSGGGLNEQFF TGTGCCAGCAGCCAAGGGACTAGCGGGGGGGGTCTGAATGAGCAGTTCTTC
TRBJ2-5 TRBD2 TRBV7-9 - CASSLSGGARETQYF TGTGCCAGCAGCTTAAGCGGGGGGGCTCGAGAGACCCAGTACTTC
TRBJ2-7 TRBD2 TRBV11-2 - CASSPRLAGSYEQYF TGTGCCAGCAGCCCCAGACTAGCGGGAAGCTACGAGCAGTACTTC
TRBJ1-1 - TRBV7-7 - CASSLQEDTEAFF TGTGCTAGCAGCCTTCAGGAGGACACTGAAGCTTTCTTT
TRBJ1-4 TRBD1 TRBV6-1 - CASSDRGSDEKLFF TGTGCCAGCAGCGACAGGGGGTCGGACGAAAAACTGTTTTTT
TRBJ1-1 TRBD1 TRBV5-1 - CASSSGQGRAFF TGCGCCAGCAGCTCTGGACAGGGGAGGGCTTTCTTT
TRBJ1-1 TRBD1 TRBV13 - CASSQGGGGVTTEAFF TGTGCCAGCAGCCAAGGAGGGGGCGGGGTGACCACTGAAGCTTTCTTT
TRBJ2-7 - TRBV2 - CASSVSGATYEQYF TGTGCCAGCAGTGTTTCAGGGGCGACCTACGAGCAGTACTTC
TRBJ1-1 - TRBV9 - CASSVRQSGNTEAFF TGTGCCAGCAGCGTTCGACAGTCAGGGAACACTGAAGCTTTCTTT
TRBJ1-1 - TRBV9 - CASSAGVVSTEAFF TGTGCCAGCAGCGCGGGGGTAGTGAGCACTGAAGCTTTCTTT
TRBJ2-1 TRBD2 TRBV15 - CATSPGGAGGYNEQFF TGTGCCACCAGCCCCGGCGGAGCGGGGGGTTACAATGAGCAGTTCTTC
TRBJ1-2 - TRBV6-1 once CASSEQGRGYTF TGTGCCAGCAGTGAGCAGGGCCGGGGCTACACCTTC
TRBJ1-5 TRBD1 TRBV7-7 - CASSRDRGQIRNQPQHF TGTGCTAGCAGCCGGGACAGGGGGCAAATACGCAATCAGCCCCAGCATTTT
TRBJ1-1 TRBD1 TRBV7-2 - CASSLEGAPDTEAFF TGTGCCAGCAGCTTAGAGGGGGCCCCGGACACTGAAGCTTTCTTT
TRBJ2-1 TRBD2 TRBV7-9 - CASSLARPASGRANEQFF TGTGCCAGCAGCTTAGCGAGGCCCGCTAGCGGGAGGGCCAATGAGCAGTTCTTC
TRBJ2-3 TRBD2 TRBV6-1 - CASSDRLAGSTDTQYF TGTGCCAGCAGTGACAGACTAGCGGGGAGCACAGATACGCAGTATTTT
TRBJ1-2 - TRBV6-5 once CASSYGGTAYGYTF TGTGCCAGCAGTTACGGCGGGACGGCCTATGGCTACACCTTC
TRBJ2-5 - TRBV2 - CASTNLPGGETQYF TGTGCCAGCACAAATCTTCCGGGCGGGGAGACCCAGTACTTC
TRBJ2-1 - TRBV18 - CASSPDSYNEQFF TGTGCCAGCTCACCGGACAGTTACAATGAGCAGTTCTTC
TRBJ2-7 TRBD2 TRBV4-2 - CASSRSSGARGGYEQYF TGTGCCAGCAGCCGATCTAGCGGGGCCCGAGGAGGCTACGAGCAGTACTTC
TRBJ1-2 - TRBV19 - CASKEASAGMGYGYTF TGTGCCAGTAAAGAGGCTTCGGCAGGGATGGGATATGGCTACACCTTC
TRBJ1-1 TRBD1 TRBV5-4 - CASSLQGANTEAFF TGTGCCAGCAGCTTGCAGGGGGCGAACACTGAAGCTTTCTTT
TRBJ2-2 TRBD1 TRBV6-4 - CASSGTGDTGELFF TGTGCCAGCAGTGGGACAGGAGACACCGGGGAGCTGTTTTTT
TRBJ1-5 - TRBV10-1 few CASSEKPRGDWSNQPQHF TGCGCCAGCAGTGAAAAACCCAGGGGAGACTGGAGCAATCAGCCCCAGCATTTT
TRBJ2-6 TRBD1 TRBV7-2 few CASSHRTGAGANVLTF TGTGCCAGCAGCCACCGAACAGGGGCTGGGGCCAACGTCCTGACTTTC
TRBJ1-2 - TRBV25-1 - CASSQPEQGSYTF TGTGCCAGCAGTCAACCCGAACAGGGCTCCTACACCTTC
TRBJ2-2 TRBD1 TRBV7-2 few CASSLAGQGAGELFF TGTGCCAGCAGCTTAGCGGGCCAGGGGGCCGGGGAGCTGTTTTTT
TRBJ2-1 - TRBV30 - CVWRGGGSSYNEQFF TGTGTCTGGAGGGGTGGAGGTAGCTCCTACAATGAGCAGTTCTTC
TRBJ1-2 - TRBV2 - CASSPDLNYVYTF TGTGCCAGCAGCCCCGACCTGAACTATGTCTACACCTTC
TRBJ2-6 - TRBV7-9 - CASSTNRGANVLTF TGTGCCAGCAGCACAAATCGTGGGGCCAACGTCCTGACTTTC